This is a list of T cell receptor beta chains from one sample in a study of T cell repertoires in cytomegalovirus infection. Which antigens these TCRs recognize remains unknown. MiXCR was run by TCRdb on the reads, yielding one entry per CDR3 protein. This table holds 20,000 or so distinct CDR3 sequences, 20% to 25% found once. Sequences were derived from CD8+ T cells from cultured PBMCs, sampled from culture after CMV antigen stimulation. All receptors come from a human donor in good health (CMV status not recorded). Some clones in this sample may be carry-over from other donors' samples. Both conserved end residues are trimmed from each CDR3.

j_call,v_call,cdr3_aa
TRBJ2-2,TRBV20-1,SARSGGSGELF
TRBJ2-5,TRBV24-1,ATSDFRGILETQY
TRBJ2-5,TRBV11-2,ASSLETSRAQY
TRBJ2-3,TRBV11-1,ASSYTVGQGVSTDTQY
TRBJ2-1,TRBV6-2/TRBV6-3,ASRDRGPHNEQF
TRBJ1-6,TRBV6-1,ASSKTGLVSPLH
TRBJ1-1,TRBV12-3/TRBV12-4,ASRSRGGTGGRTEAF
TRBJ2-1,TRBV7-7,ASSLSLLGEQF
TRBJ1-1,TRBV27,ASSLAQGRTEAF
TRBJ2-5,TRBV12-3/TRBV12-4,AISIAGAAETQY
TRBJ2-7,TRBV7-9,ASSLNRLPYEQY
TRBJ2-3,TRBV7-2,ASSLSGLAGRVDTQY
TRBJ2-1,TRBV19,ASRGLVQAYNEQF
TRBJ2-7,TRBV20-1,SARDIRTPAYEQY
TRBJ1-6,TRBV6-1,ASSEGGQGGSPLH